The 21 T cell receptor beta chains listed next were all sequenced from one sample in a study of blood T cell repertoires in COVID-19. Profiled with immunoSEQ multiplex PCR; TCRdb holds only in-frame clones, not every one. The data contain some 110,000 clones, about four fifths of them singletons. Sequenced: peripheral blood. All receptors come from a woman aged 70 to 79 with acute or convalescent COVID-19.

V and J are TRBV18 and TRBJ2-5, with 9 positions matching TRBD1. Germline V gives CDR1 KGHSH, CDR2 LQKENI. The J segment lost 4 bases and the V segment lost 2 bases, leaving 8 bases of the junction unmatched. The CDR3 spans 16 residues. The CDR3 is CASSPLGQGGRETQYF. CDR3 DNA: TGTGCCAGCTCACCATTGGGACAGGGTGGGCGAGAGACCCAGTACTTC. Drawing the rest from reference TRBV18 and TRBJ2-5, the complete variable domain is NAGVMQNPRHLVRRRGQEARLRCSPMKGHSHVYWYRQLPEEGLKFMVYLQKENIIDESGMPKERFSAEFPKEGPSILRIQQVVRGDSAAYFCASSPLGQGGRETQYFGPGTRLLVL.

The rearrangement joins TRBV30 to TRBJ1-1, with TRBD1 matching 9 bases. The CDR3 sequence is 12 residues long. Trimming cost V 6 bases and J 3 bases; bases outside gene matches: 2. Germline lookup yields CDR1 GTSNPN and CDR2 SVGIG (reference sequence). CDR3 amino acids: CACGQGYTEAFF. In nucleotides, the CDR3 is TGTGCCTGCGGACAGGGGTACACTGAAGCTTTCTTT.

This clone was counted many times. The chain couples TRBV5-6 to TRBJ1-2; unclear D gene. Trimming took 0 bases from V and 6 from J, leaving 9 bases between them. Germline V gene sequence: CDR1 SGHDT, CDR2 YYEEEE. CDR3 length: 13 residues. The CDR3 sequence is CASSLGGIDGYTF. DNA for the CDR3: TGTGCCAGCAGCTTGGGAGGGATTGATGGCTACACCTTC.

Only one count was recorded for this clone. The V call is TRBV28, the J call TRBJ1-2; perhaps TRBD1 as D (5 bases). The V gene's germline CDR1 is MDHEN and CDR2 SYDVKM. The CDR3 runs to 15 residues. V was clipped by 1 base and J by 4 bases, with 13 bases between them. CDR3 sequence (DNA): TGTGCCAGCAGTTTATTCCGGGGGACGGGCTATGGCTACACCTTC. Its translation: CASSLFRGTGYGYTF.

The chain combines TRBV27 with TRBJ1-6; D is uncertain. The CDR3 consists of 14 residues. Germline V gene sequence: CDR1 MNHEY, CDR2 SMNVEV (reference sequence). V shed 7 bases and J shed 4 bases, with 11 bases lying between them. The CDR3 loop is CASTSGMYNSPLHF. The CDR3 coding sequence is TGTGCCAGCACCTCGGGGATGTATAATTCACCCCTCCACTTT.

V gene TRBV6-2 or TRBV6-3 combines with J gene TRBJ2-1; no firm D call. V was shortened by 3 bases and J by 6 bases, with 15 bases between the two germline ends. Germline V gives CDR1 MNHEY, CDR2 SVGEGT. There are 15 residues in the CDR3. In DNA, the CDR3 is TGTGCCAGCAGTTATTCCGGGTCAGCGCTCAATGAGCAGTTCTTC. It is translated as CASSYSGSALNEQFF.

The rearrangement joins TRBV4-2 to TRBJ1-1; 7 positions match TRBD1. CDR1 is LGHNA and CDR2 is YNFKEQ in the germline V gene. The CDR3 is 14 residues long. Trimming cost V 4 bases and J 12 bases; bases outside gene matches: 14. CDR3 in amino acids: CASSREERTGPSFF. DNA for the CDR3: TGTGCCAGCAGCCGAGAGGAACGGACAGGTCCGTCTTTCTTT.

This chain links TRBV11-3 with TRBJ2-1; 9 nucleotides align to TRBD1. The CDR3 covers 15 residues. Germline loops: CDR1 SGHNT, CDR2 YENEEA. V trimming: 5 bases; J trimming: 4 bases; junction bases outside the gene matches: 6. CDR3 amino acids: CASSPNRGLYNEQFF. CDR3 in DNA: TGTGCCAGCAGCCCAAACAGGGGGCTTTACAATGAGCAGTTCTTC.

This clone occurred a few times. The chain joins TRBV28 to TRBJ2-2; D perhaps matches TRBD2 (6 bases). Trimming took 0 bases from V and 2 from J, leaving 10 bases between them. Looked up from germline, CDR1 is MDHEN and CDR2 is SYDVKM. The CDR3 is 16 amino acids. The CDR3 is CASSLWAGSNTGELFF. The CDR3 nucleotides are TGTGCCAGCAGTTTATGGGCCGGGAGTAACACCGGGGAGCTGTTTTTT.

This chain uses TRBV5-1 with TRBJ2-7; possible D gene TRBD1, 5 bases. CDR3 length: 14 residues. In germline, CDR1 is SGHRS, CDR2 YFSETQ. V gave up 0 bases and J gave up 3 bases, with 10 bases separating them. The DNA for the CDR3 is TGCGCCAGCAGCTTGGATTCGCAGGGCTACGAGCAGTACTTC. Translation gives CASSLDSQGYEQYF.

The chain has TRBV7-9 and TRBJ2-2; TRBD1 agrees at 9 bases. Per germline, CDR1 SEHNR and CDR2 FQNEAQ (reference sequence). The V and J ends lost 11 bases and 1 base, in that order; junction bases with no gene match: 8. The CDR3 covers 15 residues. The CDR3 nucleotides read TGTGCCGCCGGACAGGGGCGCTTGAACACCGGGGAGCTGTTTTTT. It translates to CAAGQGRLNTGELFF.

This chain connects TRBV7-7 to TRBJ2-3, with unresolved D. The germline CDR1 and CDR2 sequences are SSHAT and FNYEAQ (reference sequence). Trimming stripped 0 bases from V and 2 bases from J, with 3 bases between. The CDR3 contains 13 residues. The CDR3 loop is CASSLAATDTQYF. The CDR3 nucleotides are TGTGCCAGCAGCTTAGCGGCCACAGATACGCAGTATTTT.

The V call is TRBV7-2, the J call TRBJ2-7; 11 nucleotides agree with TRBD2. CDR3 length: 14 residues. V was clipped by 3 bases and J by 6 bases; unmatched bases: 4. Looked up from germline, CDR1 is SGHTA and CDR2 is FQGNSA. The CDR3 DNA sequence: TGTGCCAGCAGCTTCAGTCTAGCGGGAGGCGAGCAGTACTTC. It yields the protein CASSFSLAGGEQYF. Looking up the rest from reference TRBV7-2 and TRBJ2-7 gives the full variable domain: GAGVSQSPSNKVTEKGKDVELRCDPISGHTALYWYRQSLGQGLEFLIYFQGNSAPDKSGLPSDRFSAERTGGSVSTLTIQRTQQEDSAVYLCASSFSLAGGEQYFGPGTRLTVT.

The V call is TRBV7-9, the J call TRBJ1-1; no firm D call. Germline assignment: CDR1 SEHNR and CDR2 FQNEAQ (reference sequence). This CDR3 has 13 amino acids. The V end lost 2 bases, the J end lost 0 bases, and 4 bases lay between the germline ends. The CDR3 loop reads CASSLPLNTEAFF. CDR3 nucleotides: TGTGCCAGCAGCTTACCCTTGAACACTGAAGCTTTCTTT.

The V call is TRBV30, the J call TRBJ2-1; no firm D call. The CDR3 runs to 16 residues. Germline values: CDR1 GTSNPN, CDR2 SVGIG (reference sequence). With 6 bases removed from V and 9 bases from J, the gap between germline ends came to 27 bases. The CDR3 sequence is CACLPGELVPTGEQFF. The CDR3, as DNA: TGTGCCTGCCTTCCCGGCGAGCTAGTACCCACGGGTGAGCAGTTCTTC.

V is TRBV27 and J is TRBJ2-4; 7 bases map to TRBD1. The germline V gene encodes CDR1 MNHEY and CDR2 SMNVEV (reference sequence). V trimming: 4 bases; J trimming: 0 bases; junction bases outside the gene matches: 9. The CDR3 covers 17 residues. The CDR3 DNA reads TGTGCCAGCAGTTCAACAGGGACAGCGATAGCCAAAAACATTCAGTACTTC. Translating gives CASSSTGTAIAKNIQYF.

This clone was detected once. This sequence joins TRBV5-1 and TRBJ2-7; D might be TRBD2 (5 bases). Germline assignment: CDR1 SGHRS and CDR2 YFSETQ. CDR3 size: 15 residues. Trimming pared 0 bases from V and 7 bases from J, leaving 17 bases between. DNA of the CDR3: TGCGCCAGCAGCTTGGACGGATCCGGGATGCGGGAGCAGTACTTC. Its protein is CASSLDGSGMREQYF.

The chain has TRBV27 and TRBJ1-6; 10 nucleotides align to TRBD1. This CDR3 comprises 15 residues. Germline loops: CDR1 MNHEY, CDR2 SMNVEV (reference sequence). V was pared by 4 bases and J by 6 bases, with 3 bases of the junction left unmatched. Here the CDR3 DNA reads TGTGCCAGCAGTTGGAGGACAGGGGGTAATTCACCCCTCCACTTT. This translates into CASSWRTGGNSPLHF.

V usage is TRBV4-3 and J usage is TRBJ1-5; possible D gene TRBD1, 5 bases. Deletions cut 8 bases from V and 7 bases from J, with 15 bases between. This CDR3 contains 13 residues. The V gene's germline CDR1 is LGHNA and CDR2 YSLEER. Here the CDR3 reads CASRRLQGQPQHF. Here the CDR3 DNA reads TGCGCCAGCCGCCGGCTGCAGGGACAGCCCCAGCATTTT.

The rearrangement links TRBV3-1 (or the pseudogene TRBV3-2) to TRBJ2-3, with D unresolved. V was trimmed by 3 bases and J by 0 bases, leaving 7 bases between them. The CDR3 consists of 14 residues. Germline V gene data show CDR1 as LGHDT and CDR2 as YNNKEL (reference sequence). DNA for the CDR3: TGTGCCAGCAGCCAGCCTATTAGCACAGATACGCAGTATTTT. It codes for CASSQPISTDTQYF.

This clone was counted only a few times. V gene TRBV11-2 combines with J gene TRBJ2-3, with 10 bases identical to TRBD1. In germline, CDR1 is SGHAT, CDR2 FQNNGV. Trimming took 5 bases from V and 4 from J; bases not matched to a gene: 6. The CDR3 runs to 15 residues. The CDR3 spells CASSPGTGDADTQYF. The CDR3 DNA follows: TGTGCCAGCAGCCCGGGGACAGGGGACGCAGATACGCAGTATTTT.